A selection of T cell receptor beta chains follows, all from one sample in a study of blood T cell repertoires in COVID-19. The method was immunoSEQ multiplex PCR; TCRdb's version includes in-frame clones alone and lacks a portion of them. The sample consists of over 350,000 clones, approximately 91% of them appearing once. Sequenced sample: PBMCs or T cells enriched from blood (not recorded which). These receptors originate from a woman aged 40 to 50 who had been exposed to COVID-19. Both conserved end residues are part of each CDR3. D genes are given only for firm matches. Size is stated for part of the rows, as once, few or many counts, or as a class when the clone is expanded.

CDR3: CASSYRQGANYGYTF; DNA: TGTGCCAGCAGTTACCGACAGGGAGCTAACTATGGCTACACCTTC; V: TRBV27; size: -; D: TRBD1; J: TRBJ1-2
CDR3: CASSWSTGSTDTQYF; DNA: TGCGCCAGCAGCTGGTCGACAGGTAGCACAGATACGCAGTATTTT; V: TRBV5-1; size: -; D: -; J: TRBJ2-3
CDR3: CASLELNYGYTF; DNA: TGTGCCAGCCTCGAACTTAACTATGGCTACACCTTC; V: TRBV12-3/TRBV12-4; size: -; D: -; J: TRBJ1-2
CDR3: CASSFQGNTEAFF; DNA: TGTGCCAGCAGTTTTCAGGGGAACACTGAAGCTTTCTTT; V: TRBV12-3/TRBV12-4; size: -; D: -; J: TRBJ1-1
CDR3: CASSFYRVGYNEQFF; DNA: TGTGCCAGCAGCTTTTACAGGGTGGGATACAATGAGCAGTTCTTC; V: TRBV5-8; size: -; D: -; J: TRBJ2-1
CDR3: CASTNWDRPGYTF; DNA: TGTGCCAGCACCAATTGGGACAGGCCTGGCTACACCTTC; V: TRBV6-5; size: -; D: TRBD1; J: TRBJ1-2
CDR3: CASNRGNEKLFF; DNA: TGTGCCAGCAACCGGGGGAATGAAAAACTGTTTTTT; V: TRBV2; size: -; D: -; J: TRBJ1-4
CDR3: CASSQGGAGNTEAFF; DNA: TGTGCCAGCAGCCAAGGGGGCGCAGGGAACACTGAAGCTTTCTTT; V: TRBV3-1/TRBV3-2; size: -; D: -; J: TRBJ1-1
CDR3: CATSRESTSTDTQYF; DNA: TGTGCCACCAGCAGAGAGTCCACTAGCACAGATACGCAGTATTTT; V: TRBV15; size: -; D: -; J: TRBJ2-3
CDR3: CASIAGNTDTQYF; DNA: TGTGCCAGTATAGCGGGTAACACAGATACGCAGTATTTT; V: TRBV7-2; size: once; D: TRBD2; J: TRBJ2-3
CDR3: CASRKQGNQPQHF; DNA: TGTGCCAGCAGGAAACAGGGGAATCAGCCCCAGCATTTT; V: TRBV12-3/TRBV12-4; size: -; D: TRBD1; J: TRBJ1-5
CDR3: CASSKDRGYEQYF; DNA: TGTGCCAGTAGTAAAGACAGGGGCTACGAGCAGTACTTC; V: TRBV19; size: -; D: TRBD1; J: TRBJ2-7
CDR3: CASSLTGQSNQPQHF; DNA: TGCGCCAGCAGCCTTACGGGACAGTCAAATCAGCCCCAGCATTTT; V: TRBV5-1; size: -; D: TRBD1; J: TRBJ1-5
CDR3: CSLRTGYGYTF; DNA: TGCAGCCTCAGAACGGGATATGGCTACACCTTC; V: TRBV29-1; size: -; D: -; J: TRBJ1-2
CDR3: CASSRTGATYEQYF; DNA: TGTGCCAGTAGTAGGACAGGGGCAACCTACGAGCAGTACTTC; V: TRBV19; size: -; D: TRBD1; J: TRBJ2-7
CDR3: CASTWDRIYGYTF; DNA: TGTGCCAGCACCTGGGACAGGATCTATGGCTACACCTTC; V: TRBV6-4; size: -; D: TRBD1; J: TRBJ1-2
CDR3: CSAKGTVGATEAFF; DNA: TGCAGCGCGAAAGGGACAGTTGGGGCCACTGAAGCTTTCTTT; V: TRBV29-1; size: -; D: TRBD1; J: TRBJ1-1
CDR3: CASSLDRAPDTQYF; DNA: TGCGCCAGCAGCTTGGACAGGGCCCCAGATACGCAGTATTTT; V: TRBV5-1; size: -; D: -; J: TRBJ2-3
CDR3: CASTSGANVLTF; DNA: TGTGCCAGCACCTCGGGGGCCAACGTCCTGACTTTC; V: TRBV6-5; size: -; D: -; J: TRBJ2-6
CDR3: CASREGPHKNIQYF; DNA: TGCGCCAGCCGCGAGGGCCCCCACAAAAACATTCAGTACTTC; V: TRBV5-1; size: -; D: -; J: TRBJ2-4
CDR3: CASSPQPGDNQPQHF; DNA: TGTGCCAGCTCACCACAGCCAGGGGACAATCAGCCCCAGCATTTT; V: TRBV18; size: -; D: -; J: TRBJ1-5
CDR3: CATSDAGTGAENEQYF; DNA: TGTGCCACCAGTGATGCCGGGACAGGGGCGGAAAACGAGCAGTACTTC; V: TRBV24-1; size: -; D: TRBD1; J: TRBJ2-7
CDR3: CASSLPLGQGNTEAFF; DNA: TGTGCCAGCAGCTTACCGCTCGGACAGGGGAACACTGAAGCTTTCTTT; V: TRBV7-8; size: -; D: TRBD1; J: TRBJ1-1
CDR3: CASIEVEVRGSRQPQHF; DNA: TGTGCCAGCATAGAGGTTGAAGTTAGGGGGAGCCGGCAGCCCCAGCATTTT; V: TRBV2; size: -; D: -; J: TRBJ1-5
CDR3: CASSPRQGDNSEAFF; DNA: TGTGCCAGCTCACCGCGGCAGGGGGATAATAGTGAAGCTTTCTTT; V: TRBV18; size: -; D: TRBD1; J: TRBJ1-1
CDR3: CASSVSGAAQETQYF; DNA: TGTGCCAGCAGCGTATCAGGAGCGGCGCAAGAGACCCAGTACTTC; V: TRBV9; size: -; D: -; J: TRBJ2-5
CDR3: CASSPSGGPRYEQYF; DNA: TGTGCCAGCAGTCCCTCGGGGGGCCCCAGATACGAGCAGTACTTC; V: TRBV27; size: -; D: -; J: TRBJ2-7
CDR3: CSASTGSRNTEAFF; DNA: TGCAGTGCTAGTACAGGGTCTCGGAACACTGAAGCTTTCTTT; V: TRBV20-1; size: -; D: -; J: TRBJ1-1
CDR3: CASTSDTVSGYTF; DNA: TGTGCCAGCACCTCGGACACAGTCAGCGGCTACACCTTC; V: TRBV6-5; size: -; D: -; J: TRBJ1-2
CDR3: CASSSDNPSYEQYF; DNA: TGTGCCAGCAGCTCGGACAATCCCTCCTACGAGCAGTACTTC; V: TRBV11-3; size: -; D: -; J: TRBJ2-7
CDR3: CASTPDRNSGANVLTF; DNA: TGTGCCAGCACTCCGGACAGGAACTCTGGGGCCAACGTCCTGACTTTC; V: TRBV2; size: -; D: TRBD1; J: TRBJ2-6
CDR3: CASSLEGGHGLRESYEQYF; DNA: TGCGCCAGCAGCTTGGAAGGTGGACACGGCTTAAGAGAATCCTACGAGCAGTACTTC; V: TRBV5-1; size: -; D: -; J: TRBJ2-7
CDR3: CASSLDYNKNIQYF; DNA: TGTGCCAGCAGCTTAGACTACAACAAAAACATTCAGTACTTC; V: TRBV7-2; size: -; D: -; J: TRBJ2-4
CDR3: CAGRDRGNTEAFF; DNA: TGTGCCGGCCGGGACAGGGGGAACACTGAAGCTTTCTTT; V: TRBV2; size: -; D: TRBD1; J: TRBJ1-1
CDR3: CASSGGLDSYEQYF; DNA: TGCGCCAGCAGTGGAGGTCTAGATTCCTACGAGCAGTACTTC; V: TRBV10-1; size: -; D: -; J: TRBJ2-7
CDR3: CASSLAGREAFF; DNA: TGTGCCAGCAGTTTAGCGGGAAGGGAGGCTTTCTTT; V: TRBV12-3/TRBV12-4; size: -; D: -; J: TRBJ1-1
CDR3: CASSVNPVVPQHF; DNA: TGTGCCAGCAGTGTCAACCCGGTAGTACCCCAGCATTTT; V: TRBV2; size: -; D: -; J: TRBJ1-5
CDR3: CASSPGSGFPRYNEQFF; DNA: TGTGCCAGTAGTCCAGGATCAGGTTTCCCCCGCTACAATGAGCAGTTCTTC; V: TRBV19; size: -; D: -; J: TRBJ2-1
CDR3: CASSLTADRVYGYTF; DNA: TGTGCCAGCAGCTTAACGGCCGACAGGGTCTATGGCTACACCTTC; V: TRBV7-3; size: -; D: TRBD1; J: TRBJ1-2
CDR3: CASSEYGSGGGGYTF; DNA: TGTGCCAGCAGTGAATATGGGTCCGGCGGTGGGGGCTACACCTTC; V: TRBV2; size: few; D: -; J: TRBJ1-2
CDR3: CASSLETGRAQYF; DNA: TGTGCCAGCAGCTTAGAGACAGGGCGGGCCCAGTACTTC; V: TRBV7-8; size: -; D: TRBD1; J: TRBJ2-5
CDR3: CASSPYPGGNTIYF; DNA: TGTGCCAGCAGCCCCTATCCCGGGGGAAACACCATATATTTT; V: TRBV25-1; size: -; D: -; J: TRBJ1-3
CDR3: CASSFASLPGAGKTQYF; DNA: TGTGCCAGCAGCTTCGCCTCTCTTCCGGGAGCAGGAAAGACCCAGTACTTC; V: TRBV7-2; size: -; D: -; J: TRBJ2-5
CDR3: CASSLASPGTNQYF; DNA: TGTGCCAGCAGCTTAGCGAGTCCGGGGACTAATCAGTACTTC; V: TRBV7-2; size: -; D: TRBD2; J: TRBJ2-7